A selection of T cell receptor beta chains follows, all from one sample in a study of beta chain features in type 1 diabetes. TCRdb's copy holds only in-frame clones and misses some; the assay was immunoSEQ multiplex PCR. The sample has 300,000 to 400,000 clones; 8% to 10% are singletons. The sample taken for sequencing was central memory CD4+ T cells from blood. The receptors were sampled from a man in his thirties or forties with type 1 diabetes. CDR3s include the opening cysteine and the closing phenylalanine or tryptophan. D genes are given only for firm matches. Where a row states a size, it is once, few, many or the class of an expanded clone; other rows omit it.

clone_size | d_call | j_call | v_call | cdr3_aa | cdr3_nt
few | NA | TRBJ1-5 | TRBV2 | CASRNQSYGPQHF | TGTGCCAGCAGGAACCAGAGTTACGGGCCCCAGCATTTT
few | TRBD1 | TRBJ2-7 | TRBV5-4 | CASSFQRQGGDEQYF | TGTGCCAGCAGCTTCCAGAGACAGGGGGGCGACGAGCAGTACTTC
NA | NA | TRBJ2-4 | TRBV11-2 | CASALGRENIQYF | TGTGCCAGCGCGCTTGGGAGAGAAAACATTCAGTACTTC
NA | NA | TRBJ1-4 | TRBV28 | CASRQGSATNEKLFF | TGTGCCAGCAGACAGGGAAGTGCAACTAATGAAAAACTGTTTTTT
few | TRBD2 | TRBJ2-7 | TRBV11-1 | CASSSSSGRAGEQYF | TGTGCCAGCAGCTCTTCGAGCGGGAGGGCAGGGGAGCAGTACTTC
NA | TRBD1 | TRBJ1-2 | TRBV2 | CASSQGQGYSYTF | TGTGCCAGCAGTCAGGGACAGGGGTATAGCTACACCTTC
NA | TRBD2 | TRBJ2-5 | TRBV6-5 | CASRRLAGVQETQYF | TGTGCCAGCAGACGACTAGCGGGGGTCCAAGAGACCCAGTACTTC
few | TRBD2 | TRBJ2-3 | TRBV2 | CASRGKREDSTDTQYF | TGTGCCAGCAGGGGAAAGCGGGAGGACTCCACAGATACGCAGTATTTT
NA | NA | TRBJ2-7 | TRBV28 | CASSSAGTLSYEQYF | TGTGCCAGCAGTTCGGCCGGGACACTCTCCTACGAGCAGTACTTC
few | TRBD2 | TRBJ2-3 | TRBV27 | CASRKLAGVEDTQYF | TGTGCCAGCAGGAAGCTAGCGGGGGTTGAGGATACGCAGTATTTT
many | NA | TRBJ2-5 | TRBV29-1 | CSVRGPQETQYF | TGCAGCGTGAGGGGCCCGCAAGAGACCCAGTACTTC
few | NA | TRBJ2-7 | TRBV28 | CASSFFGYEQYF | TGTGCCAGCAGTTTCTTCGGATACGAGCAGTACTTC
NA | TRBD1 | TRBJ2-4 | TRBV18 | CASSSADGTGHKKNIQYF | TGTGCCAGCTCGTCAGCAGACGGGACAGGACATAAAAAAAACATTCAGTACTTC
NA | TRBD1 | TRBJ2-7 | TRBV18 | CASSPGTGAAGEQYF | TGTGCCAGCTCACCCGGGACAGGAGCAGCGGGCGAGCAGTACTTC
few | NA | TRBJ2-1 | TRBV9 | CASSGTTANNEQFF | TGTGCCAGCAGCGGGACTACAGCGAACAATGAGCAGTTCTTC
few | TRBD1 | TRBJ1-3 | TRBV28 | CASSAGTASGNTIYF | TGTGCCAGCAGTGCCGGGACAGCTTCTGGAAACACCATATATTTT
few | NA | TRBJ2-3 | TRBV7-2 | CASSPGQPSTSTDTQYF | TGTGCCAGCAGCCCCGGACAGCCTTCCACTAGCACAGATACGCAGTATTTT
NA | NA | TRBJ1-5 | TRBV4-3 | CASSQDPGAYSNQPQHF | TGCGCCAGCAGCCAAGACCCTGGGGCCTATAGCAATCAGCCCCAGCATTTT
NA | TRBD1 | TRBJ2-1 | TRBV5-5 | CASSLGDRGYYNEQFF | TGTGCCAGCAGCTTGGGAGACAGGGGGTACTACAATGAGCAGTTCTTC
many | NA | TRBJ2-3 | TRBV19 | CASSTSGGNTDTQYF | TGTGCCAGTAGTACCTCCGGGGGTAACACAGATACGCAGTATTTT
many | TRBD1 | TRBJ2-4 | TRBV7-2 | CASSLGVGTGWNIQYF | TGTGCCAGCAGCTTAGGAGTAGGGACAGGGTGGAACATTCAGTACTTC
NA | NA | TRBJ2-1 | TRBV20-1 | CSSPGYNEQFF | TGCAGTTCCCCTGGATACAATGAGCAGTTCTTC
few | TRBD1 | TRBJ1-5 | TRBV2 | CASKVQGDQPQHF | TGTGCCAGCAAAGTACAGGGGGATCAGCCCCAGCATTTT
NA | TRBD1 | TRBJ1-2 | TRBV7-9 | CASSRLRDSLYGYTF | TGTGCCAGCAGCCGCCTCCGGGACAGTCTCTATGGCTACACCTTC
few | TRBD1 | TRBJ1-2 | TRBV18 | CASSQDRDAGGYTF | TGTGCCAGCTCACAAGACAGGGACGCGGGAGGCTACACCTTC
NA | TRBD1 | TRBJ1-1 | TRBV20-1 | CIGQGGTEAFF | TGCATCGGACAGGGAGGCACTGAAGCTTTCTTT